The sequence of this T cell receptor (beta chain) was determined in a study of cytomegalovirus exposure and HLA in healthy donors (dated by TCRdb to 2016 to 2017). General notes on the study: According to an earlier analysis of 450 to 650 of the donors, about 179 million T cells yielded 90 million to 130 million unique TCR beta sequences and 250 to 350 Gb of sequence data. The study aimed to test whether cataloging public T cell receptors could reveal signatures of past pathogen exposure. Donor age, sex, ethnicity and CMV serostatus were collected together with the repertoire data. A later analysis re-examined previously published TCR beta repertoires from 500 to 700 donors and added high-resolution HLA genotyping to investigate patterns of TCR occurrence. HLA typing included class I and class II loci at four-digit resolution. Of the approximately 400 genotyped donors, roughly 76% were placed in the genetic ancestry cluster associated with self-reported Caucasian donors. On average, approximately 250,000 unique TCR beta nucleotide sequences were sequenced per donor among a few hundred genotyped donors of the cohort, with 15% to 20% of those sequences being non-productive. A handful of DR-DQ haplotypes were handled as single units for association and clustering because linkage in the cohort was strong. The study profiled the T cell repertoires of 666 subjects by immunosequencing and related them to cytomegalovirus serostatus. A later genetic analysis took genome-wide SNP genotypes for about three fifths of the roughly 700 donors and used that subset as a discovery cohort. A separate validation cohort of some 130 different subjects was used in addition to the roughly 670-subject first cohort. In an earlier analysis of around 540 of the donors, high-throughput TCR beta sequencing was used to judge whether each TCR beta V gene segment behaved as functional or pseudogenic. Every repertoire in the discovery cohort had been generated on one and the same sequencing platform. Typing coverage varied by locus: about 620-630 donors for A, B, C, DRB1 and DQB1; more than 500 for DQA1; 600 to 610 for DPA1; around 490 for DPB1. Around 320 gigabases of sequencing data and 80 million or so unique TCR sequences were included in an early release covering 500 to 750 HLA-typed donors. To predict cytomegalovirus infection status, the study brought together high-throughput TCR immunosequencing, statistical association of individual TCRs with disease status, and machine learning. The later analysis used no new phenotypic data to find candidate immune exposures, relying instead on TCR beta sequences and their occurrence across donors. Points the paper makes about the study in general: Broadly in line with IMGT annotations, most TCR beta V segments showed up in productive rearrangements about 87% or about 30% of the time in an earlier analysis of about 500 of the donors. The study listed 150 to 200 TCR beta chains as associated with cytomegalovirus. Most TCR sequences were seen in very few donors, while some public TCRs were found in many individuals. Presence/absence analyses assumed roughly uniform sequencing depth across donors, an assumption that may not hold. A later analysis found that TCR association rates varied across HLA loci, with DRB1 alleles showing the most associated TCRs and HLA-C alleles the fewest. The classifier was reported to diagnose cytomegalovirus status with high specificity and sensitivity in both the original and validation cohorts. Because HLA typing was missing for some donors at each locus, association tests included only the typed subset. A later genetic analysis reported fewer N-insertions in productive TCRs among donors in an Asian-associated ancestry cluster than the roughly 670-donor mean. The authors suggested that the approach could potentially be extended to other disease states and immunological phenotypes. The sequencing pipeline was judged likely to have produced a cluster of highly shared sequence variants as a technical artifact. A later analysis found that most CMV-associated TCR beta chains appeared HLA-restricted, with HLA associations seemingly driven largely by CMV exposure. Because the 87-base-pair reads could not distinguish some IMGT-functional V segments, including TRBV6-2 and TRBV6-3, those segments were excluded. The only immune exposure information available for the cohort was CMV serostatus. Linkage disequilibrium might explain the correlated functional status among segregating V segments, but an unknown experimental factor could not be ruled out. An association between a missense DCLRE1C variant and V-gene and J-gene trimming of TCR beta chains was found in a later genetic analysis and replicated in an independent cohort. A further reported finding was that TCR beta sequences accurately predicted the HLA-A and HLA-B alleles for most subjects in the first cohort. When HLA alleles, especially DR and DQ, strongly co-occurred, attributing TCR associations to individual alleles was difficult. Several of the top co-occurrence clusters appeared to be linked to parvovirus B19, influenza, CMV and Epstein-Barr virus, according to a later analysis. In a later analysis, around 15,000 TCR beta sequences were associated with specific HLA alleles at a false discovery rate of 0.05. In vitro tests confirmed that a few of the cytomegalovirus-associated TCR beta chains recognize cytomegalovirus antigens. Only TCR beta chains were sequenced in this cohort, and the absence of alpha or paired-chain data limited detectable features. Because counts were too low, some 16 rarely observed V segments, including chromosome 9 orphons, were excluded from the earlier analysis of roughly 580 of the donors. Compared with equally common non-associated chains, HLA-associated TCR beta chains in a later analysis were more clonally expanded and had lower generation probabilities.

The cohort was made up of under 800 healthy bone marrow donors. All cohort members were sampled while nominally healthy, although unrecorded immune exposures were likely present. The donor was CMV seropositive and belonged to the group of 250 to 300 seropositive cohort members. A peripheral blood sample was provided by each donor, and peripheral blood mononuclear cells were used for TCR beta sequencing. The Qiagen DNeasy Blood Extraction Kit was used to extract genomic DNA from the blood cell samples. In its sample, this clone was seen a few times. Its antigen target is currently unknown. At one of its ends the junction is not consistent with the germline gene, which may arise from a read error. Libraries were built with the immunoSEQ multiplex PCR assay. For the multiplex PCR, a mixture combining 60 forward primers for TCR Vbeta segments and 13 reverse primers for TCR Jbeta segments was used. The CDR3 region of rearranged TCR beta genes was amplified from genomic DNA by a multiplex PCR assay. On the Illumina HiSeq System, the amplified TCR beta libraries were sequenced as 87-base-pair reads. Regarding the original processing steps: A later analysis tallied tens of millions of unique TCR beta chains across the approximately 670 repertoires, and around 12 million of those chains were shared by two or more donors. Raw reads were error-corrected and collapsed into unique sequences by a nearest-neighbor algorithm in which closely related sequences were merged to remove PCR and sequencing errors. To assign V, D and J gene segments, CDR3 sequences were aligned to IMGT reference sequences. Each retained sequence needed at least a six-nucleotide match to both a V gene segment and a J gene segment. Rearrangements were called productive when the CDR3 lacked stop codons and stayed in frame with V and J; all others were non-productive. Following IMGT convention, CDR3 was defined as the stretch from the second conserved V-encoded cysteine to the conserved J-encoded phenylalanine. The earlier analysis of about 590 of the donors excluded sequences that lacked an unambiguous match to a single V gene segment. An earlier analysis of 587 of the donors called V segments functional above 56.7% productive rearrangements and segregating when the between-donor standard deviation exceeded 5%. To diagnose cytomegalovirus status from the catalog of TCR beta chain sequences, a statistical classification framework was built. A later analysis assigned V and J genes by comparing TCR nucleotide sequences with IMGT/GENE-DB human TR gene sequences. A later analysis assigned CDR3 sequences and most-parsimonious VDJ recombination scenarios with the TCRdist pipeline. A later analysis defined each TCR beta chain by its CDR3 amino acid sequence plus V-gene family, and excluded reads lacking a unique V-gene family. As a way to deal with suspected cross-contamination and a sequencing artifact, a later analysis dropped 592 nucleotide sequences that were highly shared and had low generation probability. In a later analysis, a clonal expansion index for each public chain was calculated from normalized within-repertoire ranks of inferred template counts. In a later analysis, generation probabilities were computed with a VDJ recombination model fitted to out-of-frame rearrangements, and the resulting probabilities were checked against IGoR. In a later analysis, hypergeometric tests were used to score TCR-TCR, TCR-HLA and TCR-CMV co-occurrence, with a repertoire-size bias correction applied to TCR pairs. False discovery rates were estimated in a later analysis by permuting HLA or CMV assignments 20 times. In a later analysis, co-occurring TCRs were grouped using DBSCAN, with TCRdist sequence similarity added in when clustering inside HLA-allele-positive subsets. Repertoires with fewer than 30,000 or more than 120,000 public chains, plus five repertoires with anomalous nucleotide sharing, were excluded from co-occurrence clustering. TCRdb took over this immuneACCESS table, retaining in-frame rearrangements with V and J assigned. Such tables are incomplete; in checked studies, under half of the missing clones stem from an unresolved V gene, and the remainder is unexplained. V and J calls plus clone size are reproduced from that table; the DNA served to infer D and trimming. The sample records approximately 150,000 clones, approximately 67% of which are singletons. The top ten clones comprise around 4.5% of the sample.

The CDR1 and CDR2 encoded by the germline V gene (reference sequence) are MNHEY and SMNVEV. Spanning cysteine to phenylalanine, the CDR3 consists of 9 amino acids. The kept DNA is CDR3 alone, 27 bases in frame from the first base. The clonotype originates from a woman under 30 in good health and CMV-seropositive. The sequenced material came from PBMCs. The rearranged segments are TRBV27 and TRBJ2-2; the D gene is not confidently resolved. The sequence in DNA is TGTGCCAGCAGGCGGTGCTTTGGCTTT. Translated, it gives CASRRCFGF.